Each of the 3 T cell receptor beta chains below was sequenced from the same sample in a study of shared clonotypes between healthy human individuals. Using immunoSEQ multiplex PCR, the repertoire was profiled, and TCRdb retains in-frame clones only, with some absent. The sample contains hundreds of thousands of clones, roughly 92% of which appear only once. Naive CD8 cells comprised CD45RO-negative, CCR7-positively selected cells, excluding terminally differentiated effector memory CD45RA+ cells. What was sequenced was naive CD8+ T cells sorted from blood. These TCRs come from a man aged 25-45 years in good health.

The V call is TRBV5-1, the J call TRBJ1-4, with 7 bases fitting TRBD1. Germline assignment: CDR1 SGHRS and CDR2 YFSETQ. The CDR3 is 14 residues long. V dropped 2 bases and J dropped 8; count of bases not matched to a gene: 6. The CDR3 loop reads CASSFYRGREKLFF. The DNA for the CDR3 is TGCGCCAGCAGCTTTTACAGGGGCCGGGAAAAACTGTTTTTT.

The count of this clone is one. This CDR3 reads CASSLAPAGAYEQYF. Here the CDR3 DNA reads TGTGCCAGCAGCTTAGCCCCAGCGGGGGCCTACGAGCAGTACTTC. This sequence joins TRBV11-2 and TRBJ2-7; 8 bases align to TRBD2. Germline CDR1 reads SGHAT; CDR2 reads FQNNGV. V dropped 1 base and J dropped 2; count of bases not matched to a gene: 4. The length of the CDR3 is 15 residues.

This clone was seen a single time. The chain joins TRBV11-2 to TRBJ1-1, with a weak D call TRBD1 (5 bases). This CDR3 is 12 amino acids long. The V and J ends lost 5 bases and 13 bases respectively, with 17 bases between them. In germline, CDR1 is SGHAT, CDR2 FQNNGV. CDR3 nucleotide sequence: TGTGCCAGCAGCACGCAGGCGGGGGGTGGTTTCTTT. Amino acids: CASSTQAGGGFF.